This passage covers 18 T cell receptor beta chains from one sample sequenced in a study of human T cells and chemical hapten exposure. TCRdb re-called the RACE reads through MiXCR, storing one row per CDR3 protein. The table lists fewer than 95,000 distinct CDR3 sequences, under 12% of them singletons. As for time point: patch test 1, 2 weeks after DPC sensitization. Sample treatment: therapeutic diphenylcyclopropenone sensitization with weekly scalp DPC. Sample: whole blood, taken in connection with sensitization to the hapten diphenylcyclopropenone (DPC). The receptors come from a man in his forties with alopecia areata. Some clones in this sample may be carry-over from other donors' samples.

This clonotype was found many times. The chain joins TRBV29-1 to TRBJ1-1; 8 bases are a match to TRBD1. The germline CDR1 and CDR2 sequences are SQVTM and ANQGSEA. Trimming at V came to 5 bases and at J to 3 bases, leaving 5 bases not matched to a gene. CDR3 length: 13 amino acids. For the CDR3, the DNA is TGCAGCGTTAGCACAGGGGGGGACACTGAAGCTTTCTTT. This encodes CSVSTGGDTEAFF.

The rearrangement joins TRBV5-4 to TRBJ2-2; the D call may be TRBD1 or TRBD2 (5 bases each). CDR1 and CDR2 (germline): SGHNT, YYREEE (reference sequence). The CDR3 extends over 15 amino acids. Deletions cut 3 bases from V and 1 base from J, with 10 bases between. The CDR3 here is CASSWGTENTGELFF. The CDR3 bases are TGTGCCAGCAGCTGGGGGACCGAGAACACCGGGGAGCTGTTTTTT.

This clonotype turned up a few times. This sequence joins TRBV5-6 and TRBJ1-2, with 9 bases fitting TRBD1. Trimming took 4 bases from V and 8 from J; bases not matched to a gene: 15. This CDR3 region has 16 residues. Germline V gives CDR1 SGHDT, CDR2 YYEEEE. CDR3 residues: CASSRWGTGMWSGYTF. CDR3 DNA sequence: TGTGCCAGCAGCCGATGGGGGACAGGGATGTGGAGCGGCTACACCTTC.

The J gene is TRBJ2-3, the V gene TRBV9; 9 nucleotides align to TRBD1. The junction had 7 bases not matched to a gene; V was cut back by 7 bases and J by 1 base. This CDR3 comprises 15 residues. CDR1 and CDR2 from the germline V gene are SGDLS and YYNGEE. The CDR3 protein is CASGRQGVRTDTQYF. CDR3 sequence (DNA): TGTGCCAGCGGACGACAGGGGGTCCGCACAGATACGCAGTATTTT. The whole variable domain, remainder taken from reference TRBV9 and TRBJ2-3, is DSGVTQTPKHLITATGQRVTLRCSPRSGDLSVYWYQQSLDQGLQFLIQYYNGEERAKGNILERFSAQQFPDLHSELNLSSLELGDSALYFCASGRQGVRTDTQYFGPGTRLTVL.

As concerns this clonotype: Its ends do not fully match the called genes, so a read error is possible. The V gene is TRBV5-5, the J gene TRBJ1-5; the match to TRBD1 covers 9 bases. This CDR3 comprises 14 residues. Germline V gives CDR1 SGHKS, CDR2 YYEKEE (reference sequence). In DNA, the CDR3 is TGTGCCAGCAGTTTGGGACAGGGCTATCAGCCCCAGCATTTT. It yields the protein CASSLGQGYQPQHF.

There are many counts of this clonotype. The CDR3: CSARDTEDSPLHF. Written as DNA, the CDR3 is TGCAGTGCTAGAGATACTGAGGATTCACCCCTCCACTTT. The rearrangement uses TRBV20-1 and TRBJ1-6; D is unclear. This CDR3 has 13 residues. Trimming removed 0 bases at V and 8 bases at J, with 8 bases between. In germline, CDR1 is DFQATT, CDR2 SNEGSKA (reference sequence).

This clonotype turned up a few times. This chain connects TRBV10-3 to TRBJ1-3; possibly TRBD1 for D (5 bases). The CDR3 covers 14 residues. The ends were cut back, 8 bases at V and 0 bases at J, with 11 bases in the middle. Germline CDR1 and CDR2: ENHRY and SYGVKD. This chain's CDR3 is CAIGGTDSGNTIYF. CDR3 DNA: TGTGCCATCGGCGGGACGGACTCTGGAAACACCATATATTTT.

The rearrangement links TRBV29-1 to TRBJ1-2; D is unclear. V lost 8 bases and J 3 bases, leaving 13 bases between the germline ends. Germline CDR1 SQVTM, CDR2 ANQGSEA. The CDR3 extends over 12 amino acids. The DNA of the CDR3 is TGCAGCACGGGGAGGAAGGACTATGGCTACACCTTC. Protein: CSTGRKDYGYTF.

This clonotype was detected only a few times. The chain combines TRBV10-3 with TRBJ2-7; 7 bases fit TRBD1. The germline V gene encodes CDR1 ENHRY and CDR2 SYGVKD. The V gene end was trimmed by 6 bases and the J gene end by 7 bases; junction bases not matched to a gene: 6. The CDR3 consists of 12 residues. The CDR3 loop reads CAISEGQWEQYV. The CDR3 bases are TGTGCCATCAGCGAGGGACAGTGGGAGCAGTACGTC.

This clonotype was seen only a few times. The gene calls are TRBV7-3 and TRBJ1-1; D gene ambiguous. Germline loops: CDR1 SGHTA, CDR2 FQGTGA. V was cut by 5 bases and J by 4 bases, with 11 bases left in between. CDR3 length equals 13 residues. DNA of the CDR3: TGTGCCAGCAGCCGTGGGTGGGGCACTGAAGCTTTCTTT. It is translated as CASSRGWGTEAFF.

This clonotype was picked up many times. The V call is TRBV29-1, the J call TRBJ2-4, with TRBD2 identical over 8 bases. J gave up 2 bases and V 4 bases, and 4 bases lay outside the gene matches. From germline, CDR1 is SQVTM and CDR2 ANQGSEA. This CDR3 is built from 14 residues. The CDR3 is CSVVSGITKNIQYF. The DNA for the CDR3 is TGCAGCGTTGTTAGCGGGATAACCAAAAACATTCAGTACTTC.

This clonotype was observed a few times. This sequence joins TRBV29-1 and TRBJ1-1; no definite D call. The germline gives CDR1 SQVTM, CDR2 ANQGSEA. This CDR3 comprises 14 residues. V lost 3 bases and J 1 base, leaving 12 bases between the germline ends. The CDR3 loop reads CSVDPSLGNTEAFF. As DNA, the CDR3 is TGCAGCGTTGACCCCTCTCTGGGGAACACTGAAGCTTTCTTT. Supplemented by reference TRBV29-1 and TRBJ1-1, the full variable domain reads SAVISQKPSRDICQRGTSLTIQCQVDSQVTMMFWYRQQPGQSLTLIATANQGSEATYESGFVIDKFPISRPNLTFSTLTVSNMSPEDSSIYLCSVDPSLGNTEAFFGQGTRLTVV.

This clonotype has only a few counts. CDR3 residues: CSARDLVLAGTDTQYF. The CDR3 DNA reads as TGCAGTGCTAGAGATCTTGTCCTAGCGGGAACAGATACGCAGTATTTT. The chain couples TRBV20-1 to TRBJ2-3, with TRBD2 identical over 9 bases. Germline assignment: CDR1 DFQATT and CDR2 SNEGSKA (reference sequence). The junction had 7 bases not matched to a gene; V was cut back by 0 bases and J by 3 bases. The CDR3 consists of 16 residues.

This clonotype was found a few times. The chain joins TRBV12-3 or TRBV12-4 to TRBJ1-5, with D uncertain. V was shortened by 1 base and J by 7 bases, with 11 bases between the two germline ends. The CDR3 runs 14 residues. CDR3 nucleotide sequence: TGTGCCAGCAGTTTAGAGCAGGCTGGACAGCCCCAGCATTTT. Translation: CASSLEQAGQPQHF.

This clonotype has just a few counts. The DNA of the CDR3 is TGTGCCAGCAGCTTGGGCGGACCTAGCACAGATACGCAGTATTTT. Translation gives CASSLGGPSTDTQYF. The V gene is TRBV7-2, the J gene TRBJ2-3; D is unresolved. Trimming pared 3 bases from V and 0 bases from J, leaving 10 bases between. Germline CDR1 SGHTA, CDR2 FQGNSA. The CDR3 is made up of 15 amino acids.

This clonotype was seen a handful of times. The V gene is TRBV5-1, the J gene TRBJ2-2; TRBD2 matches at 14 bases. Germline CDR1 SGHRS, CDR2 YFSETQ. CDR3 length equals 17 residues. J gave up 3 bases and V 3 bases, and 4 bases lay outside the gene matches. The CDR3 spells CASSSGLAGVDTGELFF. As DNA, the CDR3 is TGCGCCAGCAGCTCGGGACTAGCGGGAGTAGACACCGGGGAGCTGTTTTTT.

This chain joins TRBV7-9 and TRBJ1-4; 8 bases agree with TRBD1. The germline V gene has CDR1 SEHNR and CDR2 FQNEAQ (reference sequence). The trim removed 7 bases at V and 7 bases at J, leaving 2 bases unmatched. The CDR3 length is 12 residues. In nucleotides, the CDR3 is TGTGCCAGCACCGGACAGGGTGAAAAACTGTTTTTT. This translates into CASTGQGEKLFF.

This clonotype was recorded at least ten times. The genes are TRBV4-2 and TRBJ2-1; 7 positions agree with TRBD1. Germline V gene data show CDR1 as LGHNA and CDR2 as YNFKEQ. The V and J ends lost 4 bases and 0 bases, in that order; junction bases with no gene match: 6. The CDR3 is made up of 16 amino acids. The CDR3 loop is CASSLGTVNSYNEQFF. The CDR3 region has the DNA TGTGCCAGCAGCCTGGGGACAGTAAACTCCTACAATGAGCAGTTCTTC.